Presented here are 10 T cell receptor beta chains from one specimen sequenced in a study of shared clonotypes between healthy human individuals. Sequencing was performed with immunoSEQ multiplex PCR; in TCRdb, only in-frame clones are kept and a portion is missing. The table shows roughly 1,600,000 clones, with about 98.5% occurring only once. Sequencing was performed on naive CD4+ T cells sorted from blood. Documented subset: CD45RA+ positively selected. These TCRs come from a man aged 30 to 39 in good health.

The J gene is TRBJ2-7, the V gene TRBV4-2; TRBD1 aligns across 11 bases. Unmatched junction bases numbered 4, after V lost 0 bases and J lost 3 bases. The V gene's germline CDR1 is LGHNA and CDR2 YNFKEQ. This CDR3 is built from 16 residues. CDR3 nucleotide sequence: TGTGCCAGCAGCCAAGATTGGGGACAGGGGGACTACGAGCAGTACTTC. Translation: CASSQDWGQGDYEQYF.

The chain joins TRBV7-8 to TRBJ1-1; D not certain. Germline lookup yields CDR1 SGHVS and CDR2 FQNEAQ. The CDR3 contains 14 residues. The V and J ends lost 2 bases and 1 base respectively, with 8 bases between them. CDR3 residues: CASSLHEGNTEAFF. In DNA form, the CDR3 reads TGTGCCAGCAGCTTACATGAGGGGAACACTGAAGCTTTCTTT. The full variable domain, in which reference TRBV7-8 and TRBJ1-1 provide the parts outside the CDR3, is GAGVSQSPRYKVAKRGQDVALRCDPISGHVSLFWYQQALGQGPEFLTYFQNEAQLDKSGLPSDRFFAERPEGSVSTLKIQRTQQEDSAVYLCASSLHEGNTEAFFGQGTRLTVV.

The sample holds one count of this clone. The chain couples TRBV2 to TRBJ2-7, with 9 bases lining up with TRBD2. Unmatched junction bases numbered 5, after V lost 8 bases and J lost 3 bases. The CDR3 spans 13 residues. CDR1 and CDR2 from the germline V gene are SNHLY and FYNNEI. The chain's CDR3 is CASGIAGVYEQYF. In DNA form, the CDR3 reads TGTGCCAGCGGTATAGCGGGAGTCTACGAGCAGTACTTC.

The genes are TRBV7-8 and TRBJ1-5; D might be TRBD1 (6 bases). V lost 0 bases and J lost 5, with 14 bases in between. This CDR3 has 16 amino acids. The germline CDR1 and CDR2 sequences are SGHVS and FQNEAQ. The CDR3 sequence: CASSLAYRGGDQPQHF. The CDR3, as DNA: TGTGCCAGCAGCTTAGCGTACCGGGGGGGCGATCAGCCCCAGCATTTT.

This chain joins TRBV5-4 and TRBJ1-1, with D possibly matching TRBD1 (5 bases). The CDR3 spans 15 residues. Germline V gene sequence: CDR1 SGHNT, CDR2 YYREEE (reference sequence). V dropped 1 base and J dropped 0 bases, with 10 bases sitting between them. The CDR3 protein is CASSLQGIMNTEAFF. CDR3 nucleotide sequence: TGTGCCAGCAGCTTGCAGGGTATCATGAACACTGAAGCTTTCTTT.

Comments on this clone: Other DNA sequences from this sample encode an identical CDR3 as well. J is TRBJ2-3 and V is TRBV5-1; no clear D. The CDR3 is made up of 14 amino acids. In germline, CDR1 is SGHRS, CDR2 YFSETQ. Between the trimmed V and J ends, which lost 4 bases and 3 bases, there was a span of 12 bases. This CDR3 is CASSLFSGTDTQYF. CDR3 DNA: TGCGCCAGCAGCCTATTCTCTGGGACAGATACGCAGTATTTT.

The chain uses TRBV28 and TRBJ1-5; the D gene is possibly TRBD1 (6 bases). The ends were cut back, 6 bases at V and 3 bases at J, with 12 bases in the middle. CDR3 length: 14 amino acids. Germline values: CDR1 MDHEN, CDR2 SYDVKM. The CDR3 coding sequence is TGTGCCAGCAGGGGGGACATTTACAATCAGCCCCAGCATTTT. This codes for CASRGDIYNQPQHF.

The rearrangement links TRBV25-1 to TRBJ1-5, with TRBD1 identical over 8 bases. CDR3 length equals 13 residues. Germline V gene data show CDR1 as MGHDK and CDR2 as SYGVNS. Trimming took 10 bases from V and 5 from J; bases not matched to a gene: 7. This CDR3 reads CANRDRSDQPQHF. The CDR3 DNA follows: TGTGCCAACCGGGACAGGAGCGATCAGCCCCAGCATTTT.

The chain links TRBV5-4 to TRBJ2-7; 14 nucleotides line up with TRBD2. This CDR3 is built from 16 residues. CDR1 is SGHNT and CDR2 is YYREEE in the germline V gene (reference sequence). After removal of 4 bases from V and 7 bases from J, the junction contained 10 bases not matched to a gene. The CDR3 region is CASSPPAGTSGREQYF. The CDR3 coding sequence is TGTGCCAGCAGCCCACCCGCAGGGACTAGCGGGAGAGAGCAGTACTTC.

The chain carries TRBV5-1 and TRBJ2-1, with 7 bases fitting TRBD2. The CDR3 has 14 residues. The junction had 5 bases not matched to a gene; V was cut back by 2 bases and J by 6 bases. Per germline, CDR1 SGHRS and CDR2 YFSETQ. DNA for the CDR3: TGCGCCAGCAGCTTAGGGAGGGCGGCCAATGAGCAGTTCTTC. This codes for CASSLGRAANEQFF.